What follows is one TCR beta chain and its context. The V end was cut by 0 bases, the J end by 4 bases, with 12 bases between. The V gene's germline CDR1 is SGHDN and CDR2 FVKESK. The CDR3 is made up of 15 amino acids. This entry is derived from a study of STAT5B mutations in CD4+ large granular lymphocyte leukemia. The protocol was immunoSEQ multiplex PCR, while the TCRdb copy is restricted to in-frame clones and leaves out a portion. The sample comprises roughly 41,000 clones, about 80% of which are singletons, and around 0.57% rests with the top ten. This clonotype was sampled from a human donor in good health. The specimen sequenced was CD4+ T cells from blood buffy coats. This chain joins TRBV14 and TRBJ1-2; D ambiguous. The DNA for the CDR3 is TGTGCCAGCAGCCAAGATCTTTGGGGTAGCTATGGCTACACCTTC. Its translation: CASSQDLWGSYGYTF. The full variable domain, completed using reference TRBV14 and TRBJ1-2, is EAGVTQFPSHSVIEKGQTVTLRCDPISGHDNLYWYRRVMGKEIKFLLHFVKESKQDESGMPNNRFLAERTGGTYSTLKVQPAELEDSGVYFCASSQDLWGSYGYTFGSGTRLTVV.